The next 3 T cell receptor beta chains were all read from a single sample in a study of cytomegalovirus exposure and HLA in healthy donors (TCRdb year 2017). Library preparation used the immunoSEQ multiplex PCR assay. TCRdb stores this immuneACCESS table with in-frame sequences only. Part of the clones is absent; in the studies checked, under half of the shortfall reflects unresolved V genes, and no reason is known for the rest. This sample is represented by 99,000 or so clones; about 88% of them were singletons. Roughly 4% of the sample lies in the top ten. The specimen was PBMCs. The receptor set was obtained from a woman aged 18-29 years in good health and CMV-seropositive.

This clone was detected a few times. The V call is TRBV10-1, the J call TRBJ2-1; TRBD2 agrees at 8 bases. The V segment lost 6 bases and the J segment 4 bases; nucleotides outside the gene matches: 2. The CDR3 loop spans 13 amino acids. Germline lookup yields CDR1 WNHNN and CDR2 SYGVQD (reference sequence). This CDR3 is CASSGTRYNEQFF. CDR3 nucleotide sequence: TGCGCCAGCAGCGGGACTAGGTACAATGAGCAGTTCTTC.

The CDR3 sequence is CASSSSQLTAQGEQYF. The CDR3 DNA reads TGCGCCAGCAGCTCTAGCCAGCTGACAGCTCAGGGGGAGCAGTACTTC. This rearrangement joins TRBV4-1 to TRBJ2-7, with D perhaps matching TRBD1 (6 bases). The V gene lost 5 bases and the J gene lost 7 bases, with 24 bases spanning the gap. This CDR3 has 16 amino acids. Germline V gives CDR1 MGHRA, CDR2 YSYEKL.

This clone was observed a single time. This sequence joins TRBV5-1 and TRBJ2-7, with D hard to call. CDR1 and CDR2 (germline): SGHRS, YFSETQ. The V and J ends lost 4 bases and 7 bases respectively, with 12 bases between them. The CDR3 consists of 12 residues. The CDR3 DNA is TGCGCCAGCAGCCTTTCTTCTCGGGAGCAGTACTTC. Amino acid sequence: CASSLSSREQYF.